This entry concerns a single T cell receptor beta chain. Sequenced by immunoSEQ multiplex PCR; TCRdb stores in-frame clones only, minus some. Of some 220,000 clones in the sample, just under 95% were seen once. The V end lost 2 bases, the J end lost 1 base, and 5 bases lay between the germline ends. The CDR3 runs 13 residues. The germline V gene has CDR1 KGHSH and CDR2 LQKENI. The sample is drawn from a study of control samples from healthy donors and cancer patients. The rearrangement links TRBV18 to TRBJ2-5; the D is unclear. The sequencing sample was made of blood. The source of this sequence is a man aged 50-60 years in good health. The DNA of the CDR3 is TGTGCCAGCTCACCAAACCCCCAAGAGACCCAGTACTTC. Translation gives CASSPNPQETQYF.